These 29 T cell receptor beta chains were all obtained from the same sample, sequenced in a study of regulatory T cells in long-lasting Graves disease. Through Arm-PCR of CDR3 regions and iRepertoire HTBI primers, TCR beta libraries were built. TCRdb analysed the multiplex PCR reads with MiXCR anew, one entry per CDR3 protein. The sample gives about 440,000 distinct CDR3 sequences, 14% to 15% of which show up once; around 17% is in the top ten. Specified time point: newly diagnosed GD, antithyroid drugs for less than 3 months. PBMC-extracted RNA yielded the TCR library. This sample was shared with a second study, whose subject was T cells in Graves' hyperthyroidism and ophthalmopathy.

This specimen was peripheral blood mononuclear cells (PBMCs), taken at new diagnosis, from a patient treated with antithyroid drugs. The receptors stem from a woman aged 30 to 39 with Graves disease.

This clonotype was seen at least ten times. The chain is built from TRBV6-1 and TRBJ2-1; possible D gene TRBD1, 6 bases. The CDR3 consists of 17 residues. With 6 bases removed from V and 0 bases from J, the gap between germline ends came to 18 bases. Germline assignment: CDR1 MNHNS and CDR2 SASEGT. This chain's CDR3 is CASSPRQVPSSYNEQFF. Here the CDR3 DNA reads TGTGCCAGCAGCCCAAGACAGGTCCCAAGCTCCTACAATGAGCAGTTCTTC.

This clonotype was counted ten times or more. This sequence joins TRBV2 and TRBJ1-5, with D possibly being TRBD1 (5 bases). Trimming stripped 5 bases from V and 0 bases from J, with 11 bases between. This CDR3 is built from 15 residues. Germline CDR1 and CDR2: SNHLY and FYNNEI. CDR3 nucleotide sequence: TGTGCCAGCAGTCCCGACAGAGATAGCAATCAGCCCCAGCATTTT. Translated, it gives CASSPDRDSNQPQHF.

This clonotype turned up a few times. The J gene is TRBJ2-7, the V gene TRBV9; TRBD2 is a possible D gene (5 bases). The CDR3 loop spans 14 amino acids. CDR1 and CDR2 from the germline V gene are SGDLS and YYNGEE. V lost 0 bases and J lost 6, with 13 bases in between. This chain's CDR3 is CASSVGGSLVEQYF. DNA for the CDR3: TGTGCCAGCAGCGTAGGTGGGAGTCTGGTCGAGCAGTACTTC.

V gene TRBV6-1 combines with J gene TRBJ2-1; D is undetermined. Per the germline V gene, CDR1 is MNHNS and CDR2 is SASEGT. This CDR3 region has 13 residues. The ends were cut back, 5 bases at V and 9 bases at J, with 14 bases in the middle. CDR3 protein: CASSKSPHGEQFF. CDR3 DNA: TGTGCCAGCAGTAAGTCGCCGCACGGTGAGCAGTTCTTC.

This clonotype has at least ten counts. This chain connects TRBV30 to TRBJ1-5; tentatively, D is TRBD1 (5 bases). CDR3 size: 13 residues. V lost 0 bases and J 7 bases, leaving 10 bases between the germline ends. From germline, CDR1 is GTSNPN and CDR2 SVGIG (reference sequence). CDR3 sequence reads: CAWSVQGWQPQHF. CDR3 coding DNA: TGTGCCTGGAGTGTCCAGGGTTGGCAGCCCCAGCATTTT. Full variable domain (outside the CDR3, taken from reference TRBV30 and TRBJ1-5): SQTIHQWPATLVQPVGSPLSLECTVEGTSNPNLYWYRQAAGRGLQLLFYSVGIGQISSEVPQNLSASRPQDRQFILSSKKLLLSDSGFYLCAWSVQGWQPQHFGDGTRLSIL.

This clonotype was recorded a few times. V gene TRBV7-9 combines with J gene TRBJ2-3, with D hard to call. The CDR3 length is 15 residues. The V end was cut by 5 bases, the J end by 0 bases, with 12 bases between. The germline CDR1 and CDR2 sequences are SEHNR and FQNEAQ (reference sequence). CDR3 loop: CASSPPWASTDTQYF. The CDR3 DNA sequence: TGTGCCAGCAGCCCACCTTGGGCGAGCACAGATACGCAGTATTTT.

This clonotype was picked up a small number of times. This chain uses TRBV4-1 with TRBJ1-2, with D maybe TRBD1 (5 bases). Trimming took off 1 base at V and 7 bases at J, with 25 bases between the two ends. The CDR3 is made up of 18 amino acids. Per germline, CDR1 MGHRA and CDR2 YSYEKL. The CDR3 sequence is CASSQAISRRGQGSGYTF. In DNA form, the CDR3 reads TGCGCCAGCAGCCAAGCTATATCCCGCCGGGGCCAAGGGAGTGGCTACACCTTC.

This clonotype was detected a few times. The chain combines TRBV29-1 with TRBJ2-7; D may be TRBD1 or TRBD2 (5 bases each). Germline V gene data show CDR1 as SQVTM and CDR2 as ANQGSEA. This CDR3 spans 14 amino acids. Trimming shortened V by 1 base and J by 2 bases, and 12 bases separated the two germline ends. The CDR3 here is CSVEGAGTAYEQYF. The CDR3, as DNA: TGCAGCGTTGAAGGCGCCGGGACCGCCTACGAGCAGTACTTC.

Of note for this clonotype: A far larger clone is just one base off, so this is likely a read error. The genes are TRBV11-2 and TRBJ2-1; D is possibly TRBD2 (5 bases). CDR1 SGHAT and CDR2 FQNNGV come from the germline V gene. The length of the CDR3 is 18 residues. V lost 6 bases and J 9 bases, leaving 30 bases between the germline ends. The CDR3 bases are TGTGCCAGCAGTTACTCGGGTAGGAAGGCGCAGGCTGGAGGTGAGCAGTTCTTC. Residues: CASSYSGRKAQAGGEQFF.

In this sample, this clonotype turned up many times. The V gene is TRBV24-1, the J gene TRBJ1-2, with a possible D match to TRBD1 (5 bases). The CDR3 runs to 15 residues. The germline V gene has CDR1 KGHDR and CDR2 SFDVKD. Trimming removed 4 bases at V and 8 bases at J, with 19 bases between. CDR3 DNA: TGTGCCACCAGTGACCCAACCAGGGCCCAGCGCGGCTACACCTTC. Its protein product is CATSDPTRAQRGYTF.

This clonotype was detected ten times or more. This chain joins TRBV5-6 and TRBJ2-1; TRBD2 aligns across 15 bases. CDR3 size: 18 residues. Losses at the gene ends were 2 bases for V and 10 bases for J; bases not matched to a gene: 13. Germline CDR1 reads SGHDT; CDR2 reads YYEEEE. CDR3 sequence reads: CASSFPWTSGRAEKEQFF. CDR3 DNA: TGTGCCAGCAGCTTTCCCTGGACTAGCGGGAGGGCCGAGAAGGAGCAGTTCTTC.

This clonotype was observed once. This could be a read error, since a much larger clone is one nucleotide away. The CDR3 DNA is TGTGCCCGCAGTCCCTATACTACACCGGGACTAGCGCGGCGGTACAATGAGCAGTTCTTC. Protein: CARSPYTTPGLARRYNEQFF. This chain uses TRBV7-9 with TRBJ2-1; 10 nucleotides line up with TRBD2. CDR1 and CDR2 from the germline V gene are SEHNR and FQNEAQ (reference sequence). This CDR3 has 20 amino acids.

The genes are TRBV5-1 and TRBJ2-2; 7 bases line up with TRBD1. This CDR3 comprises 15 residues. Trimming took 2 bases from V and 1 from J; bases not matched to a gene: 2. From germline, CDR1 is SGHRS and CDR2 YFSETQ. The CDR3 coding sequence is TGCGCCAGCAGCTTCGGGACAGTGAACACCGGGGAGCTGTTTTTT. Encoded protein: CASSFGTVNTGELFF. The variable domain in full, with the rest retrieved from reference TRBV5-1 and TRBJ2-2, is KAGVTQTPRYLIKTRGQQVTLSCSPISGHRSVSWYQQTPGQGLQFLFEYFSETQRNKGNFPGRFSGRQFSNSRSEMNVSTLELGDSALYLCASSFGTVNTGELFFGEGSRLTVL.

In its sample, this clonotype was seen many times. V gene TRBV7-8 combines with J gene TRBJ2-3; D is unclear. This CDR3 is 14 amino acids long. The germline CDR1 and CDR2 sequences are SGHVS and FQNEAQ. The V and J ends lost 2 bases and 1 base respectively, with 7 bases between them. In DNA form, the CDR3 reads TGTGCCAGCAGCTTATTACCTGGCACAGATACGCAGTATTTT. As protein: CASSLLPGTDTQYF.

This clonotype was counted ten times or more. CDR3 nucleotides: TGTGCCAGCAGCTTGTCCGTGCAGGAACGCTACGAGCAGTACTTC. Its protein product is CASSLSVQERYEQYF. The genes are TRBV5-6 and TRBJ2-7; unclear D gene. V was pared by 1 base and J by 3 bases, with 14 bases between. There are 15 residues in the CDR3. Germline CDR1 is SGHDT and CDR2 is YYEEEE.

This clonotype was counted ten times or more. This rearrangement joins TRBV3-1 to TRBJ2-7; D is undetermined. Trimming removed 3 bases at V and 3 bases at J, with 18 bases between. Germline V CDR1 and CDR2: LGHDT, YNNKEL (reference sequence). The CDR3 consists of 16 residues. CDR3 nucleotides: TGTGCCAGCAGCCAGGACCGGCCATTCGGTAGCTACGAGCAGTACTTC. Translated: CASSQDRPFGSYEQYF.

This clonotype was seen repeatedly, ten times or more. The chain links TRBV3-1 to TRBJ1-1; 9 bases agree with TRBD1. The V gene end was trimmed by 4 bases and the J gene end by 5 bases; junction bases not matched to a gene: 8. Germline V gives CDR1 LGHDT, CDR2 YNNKEL (reference sequence). CDR3 length: 15 residues. This chain's CDR3 is CASSPWTGVVTEAFF. CDR3 in DNA: TGTGCCAGCAGCCCCTGGACAGGGGTGGTGACTGAAGCTTTCTTT.

At least ten counts were recorded for this clonotype. This rearrangement joins TRBV7-3 to TRBJ1-6, with TRBD1 identical over 7 bases. The germline V gene has CDR1 SGHTA and CDR2 FQGTGA. V lost 5 bases, J lost 7 bases, and 8 bases stayed unmatched. CDR3 length equals 15 residues. CDR3 in amino acids: CASSPETGRNSPLHF. The CDR3 region has the DNA TGTGCCAGCAGCCCCGAGACAGGGCGGAATTCACCCCTCCACTTT.

Turning to this clonotype: A much bigger clone sits one base away, suggesting this may be a read error. This rearrangement joins TRBV29-1 to TRBJ2-5; D is possibly TRBD2 (5 bases). CDR1 and CDR2 (germline): SQVTM, ANQGSEA. The CDR3 is 13 residues long. V was cut by 7 bases and J by 11 bases, with 23 bases left in between. The CDR3 protein is CSALTSSYNEQYF. The CDR3 DNA reads as TGCAGCGCCCTAACTAGTTCCTACAATGAGCAGTACTTC.

There are many counts of this clonotype. The chain is built from TRBV6-1 and TRBJ2-7; possibly TRBD1 or TRBD2 for D (5 bases each). The V gene's germline CDR1 is MNHNS and CDR2 SASEGT. CDR3 length: 13 amino acids. V was shortened by 5 bases and J by 6 bases, with 14 bases between the two germline ends. CDR3 nucleotide sequence: TGTGCCAGCAGTATATCAGGGAGTGGCGAGCAGTACTTC. This sequence encodes CASSISGSGEQYF.

This clonotype was detected a few times. The DNA for the CDR3 is TGTGCCAGCAGCCGGACAAGGGCTATAAACACTGAAGCTTTCTTT. Its translation is CASSRTRAINTEAFF. The genes are TRBV6-1 and TRBJ1-1; D might be TRBD1 (5 bases). V lost 6 bases to trimming and J lost 2 bases, with 16 bases between them. There are 15 residues in the CDR3. Germline values: CDR1 MNHNS, CDR2 SASEGT.

This clonotype was observed at least ten times. V is TRBV12-3 or TRBV12-4 and J is TRBJ2-7; D not resolved. This CDR3 comprises 12 residues. The V end lost 8 bases, the J end lost 2 bases, and 10 bases lay between the germline ends. The CDR3 bases are TGTGCCAGCCTAGGCGGCACCTACGAGCAGTACTTC. This gives the protein CASLGGTYEQYF.

As regards this clonotype: Given a much more abundant clone one base away, this may be a read error. The rearrangement links TRBV7-8 to TRBJ2-7; D may match TRBD1 or TRBD2 (5 bases each). V lost 4 bases to trimming and J lost 6 bases, with 16 bases between them. The CDR3 runs 14 residues. CDR1 and CDR2 from the germline V gene are SGHVS and FQNEAQ. The CDR3 is CASSWPRAGVEQYF. In nucleotides, the CDR3 is TGTGCCAGCAGCTGGCCCAGGGCGGGTGTCGAGCAGTACTTC.

This clonotype was observed a handful of times. V and J are TRBV7-6 and TRBJ1-4, with TRBD1 as a possible D gene (6 bases). Germline V gene data show CDR1 as SGHVS and CDR2 as FNYEAQ. The CDR3 is 17 residues long. V lost 0 bases, J lost 2 bases, and 13 bases lay in between. The CDR3 reads CASSLARGGLTNEKLFF. The CDR3 DNA reads TGTGCCAGCAGCTTAGCCAGGGGAGGGCTGACTAATGAAAAACTGTTTTTT.

This clonotype was picked up a small number of times. The chain links TRBV7-9 to TRBJ1-1; TRBD1 is a possible D gene (5 bases). Germline V gene data show CDR1 as SEHNR and CDR2 as FQNEAQ (reference sequence). Trimming pared 5 bases from V and 1 base from J, leaving 20 bases between. The CDR3 runs to 17 residues. The CDR3 bases are TGTGCCAGCAGCCCCCGAGTCGGCGTAAGGGGGAACACTGAAGCTTTCTTT. Amino acids: CASSPRVGVRGNTEAFF.

This clonotype turned up a few times. The V gene is TRBV10-2, the J gene TRBJ2-7; D not certain. Germline CDR1 is WSHSY and CDR2 is SAAADI. CDR3 length: 13 amino acids. The V end lost 5 bases, the J end lost 6 bases, and 14 bases lay between the germline ends. CDR3 residues: CASSNTESSEQYF. In DNA form, the CDR3 reads TGCGCCAGCAGTAATACAGAAAGTAGCGAGCAGTACTTC.

This clonotype came up many times. The chain carries TRBV20-1 and TRBJ2-3, with D hard to call. The CDR3 is made up of 14 amino acids. Germline V gives CDR1 DFQATT, CDR2 SNEGSKA (reference sequence). V gave up 5 bases and J gave up 0 bases, with 12 bases separating them. The CDR3 bases are TGCAGTGCTCTTACACTGACTAGCACAGATACGCAGTATTTT. It is translated as CSALTLTSTDTQYF.

This clonotype was recorded many times. The chain carries TRBV11-2 and TRBJ2-5; no reliable D call. The germline CDR1 and CDR2 sequences are SGHAT and FQNNGV. This CDR3 is 11 amino acids long. V dropped 6 bases and J dropped 3 bases, with 5 bases sitting between them. CDR3 DNA sequence: TGTGCCAGCAGTCAGAAAGAGACCCAGTACTTC. Protein sequence: CASSQKETQYF.

This clonotype was counted ten times or more. The chain uses TRBV11-2 and TRBJ2-1; no clear D gene. CDR1 SGHAT and CDR2 FQNNGV come from the germline V gene. This CDR3 is built from 16 residues. The V and J ends lost 5 bases and 0 bases respectively, with 14 bases between them. The CDR3 DNA sequence: TGTGCCAGCAGCACCCTCGGGTGGGACTCCTACAATGAGCAGTTCTTC. Its protein product is CASSTLGWDSYNEQFF.